This entry lists 10 T cell receptor beta chains sequenced from one sample in a study of T cells in tuberculosis. The time point: new active TB diagnosis, blood taken before or within 7 days of starting treatment. Measured with immunoSEQ multiplex PCR; TCRdb has only the in-frame clones, and not every one. The sample yields about 22,000 clones, over 75% seen once. Material: PBMCs, obtained at tuberculosis diagnosis. The source of these receptors is an adult with tuberculosis.

This clone appeared a single time. The chain joins TRBV2 to TRBJ1-5; 7 bases are shared with TRBD1. Germline V CDR1 and CDR2: SNHLY, FYNNEI. The CDR3 consists of 16 residues. V shed 3 bases, J shed 1 base, and the junction held 6 bases outside the gene matches. Written as DNA, the CDR3 is TGTGCCAGCAGTGATCAGGGGGGCCGGAGCAATCAGCCCCAGCATTTT. The encoded protein is CASSDQGGRSNQPQHF.

The chain links TRBV28 to TRBJ2-5, with 7 bases identical to TRBD2. Looked up from germline, CDR1 is MDHEN and CDR2 is SYDVKM. The junction had 11 bases not matched to a gene; V was cut back by 8 bases and J by 5 bases. The CDR3 is 14 amino acids. CDR3 protein: CASSLSGGGETQYF. CDR3 sequence (DNA): TGTGCCAGCTCCCTTAGCGGCGGGGGTGAGACCCAGTACTTC. Full variable domain (remainder filled in from reference TRBV28 and TRBJ2-5): DVKVTQSSRYLVKRTGEKVFLECVQDMDHENMFWYRQDPGLGLRLIYFSYDVKMKEKGDIPEGYSVSREKKERFSLILESASTNQTSMYLCASSLSGGGETQYFGPGTRLLVL.

Comment on this clone: The junction and the germline gene differ at one end; a read error may be behind it. J is TRBJ1-2 and V is TRBV2; tentatively, D is TRBD1 (5 bases). This CDR3 region has 11 residues. Germline values: CDR1 SNHLY, CDR2 FYNNEI. The CDR3 region has the DNA TGTGCCAGCAGCGCGGGGACGGACGTTTCCTTC. This gives the protein CASSAGTDVSF.

The CDR3 coding sequence is TGTGCCAGCAGCCTGCCCGGGACACCCAACGGGGAGCTGTTTTTT. Translated: CASSLPGTPNGELFF. The V gene is TRBV5-4, the J gene TRBJ2-2, with D perhaps matching TRBD1 (6 bases). Trimming took 4 bases from V and 7 from J, leaving 17 bases between them. The V gene's germline CDR1 is SGHNT and CDR2 YYREEE (reference sequence). The CDR3 has 15 residues.

The chain has TRBV27 and TRBJ1-4, with a tentative D call TRBD1 (5 bases). This CDR3 contains 14 residues. CDR1 is MNHEY, CDR2 SMNVEV, per germline (reference sequence). Between the trimmed V and J ends, which lost 4 bases and 8 bases, there was a span of 14 bases. The CDR3, as DNA: TGTGCCAGCAGTTCCCCGGGGGTAGGGGAAAAACTGTTTTTT. Translation: CASSSPGVGEKLFF.

In this sample, this clone turned up a few times. The gene calls are TRBV10-3 and TRBJ1-1; D perhaps matches TRBD1 (5 bases). V was clipped by 7 bases and J by 2 bases, with 17 bases between them. There are 15 residues in the CDR3. In germline, CDR1 is ENHRY, CDR2 SYGVKD. CDR3 amino acids: CAIMSGGRGNTEAFF. Here the CDR3 DNA reads TGTGCCATCATGAGCGGGGGACGAGGTAACACTGAAGCTTTCTTT.

This clone was counted between two and nine times. V gene TRBV5-1 combines with J gene TRBJ1-2; D uncertain. Trimming removed 1 base from V and 4 bases from J, with 11 bases in between. The CDR3 length is 14 residues. Per the germline V gene, CDR1 is SGHRS and CDR2 is YFSETQ. The CDR3 is CASSLREGGYGYTF. The CDR3 nucleotides read TGCGCCAGCAGCTTGAGGGAGGGTGGCTATGGCTACACCTTC.

The genes are TRBV5-1 and TRBJ2-7; no definite D call. The CDR3 loop spans 13 amino acids. Germline V gene data show CDR1 as SGHRS and CDR2 as YFSETQ. The V and J ends lost 0 bases and 7 bases respectively, with 11 bases between them. CDR3 coding DNA: TGCGCCAGCAGCTTGGAAGCGCCGAGTGAGCAGTACTTC. Its translation: CASSLEAPSEQYF.

The chain carries TRBV27 and TRBJ2-1, with D tentatively TRBD2 (6 bases). CDR1 is MNHEY and CDR2 is SMNVEV in the germline V gene (reference sequence). Trimming stripped 5 bases from V and 3 bases from J, with 14 bases between. The CDR3 is 15 amino acids. CDR3 sequence reads: CASSPTLAGYNEQFF. In nucleotides, the CDR3 is TGTGCCAGCAGTCCAACACTAGCTGGCTACAATGAGCAGTTCTTC.

V and J are TRBV18 and TRBJ2-3; 7 bases align to TRBD1. Germline values: CDR1 KGHSH, CDR2 LQKENI. The CDR3 has 16 residues. V lost 2 bases to trimming and J lost 2 bases; unmatched junction nucleotides: 7. The CDR3 coding sequence is TGTGCCAGCTCACCATCGACAGGGTTGAACACAGATACGCAGTATTTT. It translates to CASSPSTGLNTDTQYF. The whole variable domain, remainder taken from reference TRBV18 and TRBJ2-3, is NAGVMQNPRHLVRRRGQEARLRCSPMKGHSHVYWYRQLPEEGLKFMVYLQKENIIDESGMPKERFSAEFPKEGPSILRIQQVVRGDSAAYFCASSPSTGLNTDTQYFGPGTRLTVL.